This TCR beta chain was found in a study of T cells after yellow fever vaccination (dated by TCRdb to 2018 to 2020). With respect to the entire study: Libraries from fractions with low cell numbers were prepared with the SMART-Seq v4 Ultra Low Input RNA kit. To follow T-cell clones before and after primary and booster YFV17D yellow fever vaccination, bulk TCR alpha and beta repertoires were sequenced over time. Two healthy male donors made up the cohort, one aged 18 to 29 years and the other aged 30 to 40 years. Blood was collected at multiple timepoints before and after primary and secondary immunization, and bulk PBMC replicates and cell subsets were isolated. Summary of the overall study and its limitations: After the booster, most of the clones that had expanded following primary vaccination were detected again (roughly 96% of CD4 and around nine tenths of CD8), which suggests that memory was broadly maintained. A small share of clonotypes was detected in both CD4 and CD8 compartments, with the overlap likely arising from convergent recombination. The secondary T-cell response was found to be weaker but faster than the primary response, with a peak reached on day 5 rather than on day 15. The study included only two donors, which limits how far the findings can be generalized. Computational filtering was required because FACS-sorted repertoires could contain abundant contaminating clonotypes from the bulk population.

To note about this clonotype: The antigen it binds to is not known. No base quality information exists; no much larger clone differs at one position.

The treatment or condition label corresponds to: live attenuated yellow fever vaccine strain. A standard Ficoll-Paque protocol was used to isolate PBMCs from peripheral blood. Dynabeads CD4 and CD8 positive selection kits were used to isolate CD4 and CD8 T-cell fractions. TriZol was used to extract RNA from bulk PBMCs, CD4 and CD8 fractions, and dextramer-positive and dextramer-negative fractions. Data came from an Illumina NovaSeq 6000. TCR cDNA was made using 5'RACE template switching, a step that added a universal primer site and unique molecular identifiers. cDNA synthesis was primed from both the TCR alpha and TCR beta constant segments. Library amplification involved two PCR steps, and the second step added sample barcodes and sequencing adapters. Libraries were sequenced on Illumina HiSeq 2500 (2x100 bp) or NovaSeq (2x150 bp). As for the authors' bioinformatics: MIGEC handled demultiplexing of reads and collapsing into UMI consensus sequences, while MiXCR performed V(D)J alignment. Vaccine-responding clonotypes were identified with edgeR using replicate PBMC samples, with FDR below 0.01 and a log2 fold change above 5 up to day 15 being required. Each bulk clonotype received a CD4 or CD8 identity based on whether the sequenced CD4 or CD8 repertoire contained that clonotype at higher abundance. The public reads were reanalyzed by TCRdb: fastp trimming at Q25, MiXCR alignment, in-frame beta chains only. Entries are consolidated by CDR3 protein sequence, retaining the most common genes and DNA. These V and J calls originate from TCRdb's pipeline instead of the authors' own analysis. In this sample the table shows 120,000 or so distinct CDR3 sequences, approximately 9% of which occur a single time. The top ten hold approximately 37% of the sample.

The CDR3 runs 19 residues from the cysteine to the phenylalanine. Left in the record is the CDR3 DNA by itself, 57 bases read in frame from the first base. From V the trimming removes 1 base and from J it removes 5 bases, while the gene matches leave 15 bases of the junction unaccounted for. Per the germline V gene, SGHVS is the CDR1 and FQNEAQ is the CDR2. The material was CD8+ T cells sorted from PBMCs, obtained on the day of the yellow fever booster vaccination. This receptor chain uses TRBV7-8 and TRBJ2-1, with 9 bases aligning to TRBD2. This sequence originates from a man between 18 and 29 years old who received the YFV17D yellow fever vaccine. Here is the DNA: TGTGCCAGCAGCTTAGTAGGAGGGGAAGAACTAGCGGGCCACAATGAGCAGTTCTTC. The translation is CASSLVGGEELAGHNEQFF.